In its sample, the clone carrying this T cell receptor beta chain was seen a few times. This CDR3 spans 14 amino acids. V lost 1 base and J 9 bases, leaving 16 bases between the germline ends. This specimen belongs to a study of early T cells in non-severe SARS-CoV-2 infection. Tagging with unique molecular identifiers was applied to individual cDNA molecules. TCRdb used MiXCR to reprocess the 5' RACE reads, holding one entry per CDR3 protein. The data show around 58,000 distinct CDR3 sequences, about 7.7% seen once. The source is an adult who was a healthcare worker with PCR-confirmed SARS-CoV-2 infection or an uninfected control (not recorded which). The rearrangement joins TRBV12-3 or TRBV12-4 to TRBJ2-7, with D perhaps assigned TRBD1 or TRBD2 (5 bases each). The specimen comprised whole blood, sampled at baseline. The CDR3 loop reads CASSLETLSGGQYF. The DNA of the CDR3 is TGTGCCAGCAGTTTAGAGACTCTATCTGGGGGGCAGTACTTC.